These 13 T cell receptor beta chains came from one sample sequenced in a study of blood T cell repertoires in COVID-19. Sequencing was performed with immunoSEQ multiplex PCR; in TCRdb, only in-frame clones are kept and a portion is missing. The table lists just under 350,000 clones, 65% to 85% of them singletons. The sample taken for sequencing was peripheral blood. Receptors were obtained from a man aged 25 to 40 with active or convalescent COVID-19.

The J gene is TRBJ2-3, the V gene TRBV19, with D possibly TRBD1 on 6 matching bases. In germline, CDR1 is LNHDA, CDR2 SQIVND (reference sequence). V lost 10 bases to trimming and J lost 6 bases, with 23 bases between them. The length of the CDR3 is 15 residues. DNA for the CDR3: TGTGCCACGGACAGCCCTAGGGAGTTCGGGGATACGCAGTATTTT. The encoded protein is CATDSPREFGDTQYF.

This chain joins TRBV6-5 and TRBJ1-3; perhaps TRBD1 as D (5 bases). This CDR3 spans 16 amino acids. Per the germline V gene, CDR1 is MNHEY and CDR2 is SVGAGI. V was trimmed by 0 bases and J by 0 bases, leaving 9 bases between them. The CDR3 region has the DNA TGTGCCAGCAGTTACTCCACGGGGGGCTCTGGAAACACCATATATTTT. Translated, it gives CASSYSTGGSGNTIYF.

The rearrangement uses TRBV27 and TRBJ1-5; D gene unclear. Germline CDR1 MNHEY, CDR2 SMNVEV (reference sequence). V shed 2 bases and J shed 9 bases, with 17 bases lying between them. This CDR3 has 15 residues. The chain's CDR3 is CASSLNLRGSSPQHF. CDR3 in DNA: TGTGCCAGCAGTTTAAACCTGCGCGGGAGTTCGCCCCAGCATTTT.

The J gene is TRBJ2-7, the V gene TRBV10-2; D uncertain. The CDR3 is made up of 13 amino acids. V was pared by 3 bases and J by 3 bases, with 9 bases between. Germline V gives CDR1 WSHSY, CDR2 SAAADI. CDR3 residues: CASSDDGSYEQYF. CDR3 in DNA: TGCGCCAGCAGTGATGATGGCAGCTACGAGCAGTACTTC.

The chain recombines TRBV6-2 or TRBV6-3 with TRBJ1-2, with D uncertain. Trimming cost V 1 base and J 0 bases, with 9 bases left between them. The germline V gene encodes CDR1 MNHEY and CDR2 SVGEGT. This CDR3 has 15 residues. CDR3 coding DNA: TGTGCCAGCAGTTACTGGTCCGGAGCTAACTATGGCTACACCTTC. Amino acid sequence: CASSYWSGANYGYTF.

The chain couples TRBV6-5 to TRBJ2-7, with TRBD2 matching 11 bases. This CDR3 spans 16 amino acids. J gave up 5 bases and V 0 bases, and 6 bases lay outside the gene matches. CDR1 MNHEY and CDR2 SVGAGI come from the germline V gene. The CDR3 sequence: CASSYSLTSGNHEQYF. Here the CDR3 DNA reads TGTGCCAGCAGTTACTCCCTGACTAGCGGGAACCACGAGCAGTACTTC.

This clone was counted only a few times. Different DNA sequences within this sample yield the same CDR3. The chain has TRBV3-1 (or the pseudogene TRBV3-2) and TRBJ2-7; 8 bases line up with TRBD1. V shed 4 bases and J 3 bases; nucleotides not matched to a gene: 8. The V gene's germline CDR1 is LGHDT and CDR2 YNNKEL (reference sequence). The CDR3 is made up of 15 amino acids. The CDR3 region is CASSLGTGGHYEQYF. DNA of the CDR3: TGTGCCAGCAGCCTAGGGACAGGCGGTCACTACGAGCAGTACTTC.

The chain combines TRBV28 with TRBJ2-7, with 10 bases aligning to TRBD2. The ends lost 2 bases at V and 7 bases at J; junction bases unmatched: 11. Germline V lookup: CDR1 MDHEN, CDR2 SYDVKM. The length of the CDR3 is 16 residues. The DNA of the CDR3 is TGTGCCAGCAGTTTAGGAGGGCTAGCGGGAGTTGAAGAGCAGTACTTC. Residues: CASSLGGLAGVEEQYF.

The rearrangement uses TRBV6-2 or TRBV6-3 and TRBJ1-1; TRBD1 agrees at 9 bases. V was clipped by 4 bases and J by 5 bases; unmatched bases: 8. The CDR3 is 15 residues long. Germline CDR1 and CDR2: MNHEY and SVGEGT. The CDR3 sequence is CASSFTGTGWTEAFF. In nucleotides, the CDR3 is TGTGCCAGCAGTTTTACCGGGACAGGGTGGACTGAAGCTTTCTTT.

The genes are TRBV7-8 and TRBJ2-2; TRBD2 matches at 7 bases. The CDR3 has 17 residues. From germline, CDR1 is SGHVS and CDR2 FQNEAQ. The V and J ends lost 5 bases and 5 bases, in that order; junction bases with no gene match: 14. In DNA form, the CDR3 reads TGTGCCAGCAGCCCCACCCGGGCTAGCGGAGGGACCGGGGAGCTGTTTTTT. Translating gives CASSPTRASGGTGELFF.

DNA of the CDR3: TGTGCCACCAGTGATTTCAGGACTGAGTATGGCTACACCTTC. The encoded protein is CATSDFRTEYGYTF. The gene calls are TRBV24-1 and TRBJ1-2; D is undetermined. This CDR3 comprises 14 residues. The germline V gene encodes CDR1 KGHDR and CDR2 SFDVKD. V was trimmed by 1 base and J by 5 bases, leaving 10 bases between them.

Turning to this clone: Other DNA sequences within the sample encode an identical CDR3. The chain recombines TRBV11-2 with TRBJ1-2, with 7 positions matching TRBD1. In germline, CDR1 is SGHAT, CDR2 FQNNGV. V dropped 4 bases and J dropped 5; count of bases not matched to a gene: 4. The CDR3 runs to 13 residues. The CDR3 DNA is TGTGCCAGCAGCTCTACAGGGGATTATGGCTACACCTTC. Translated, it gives CASSSTGDYGYTF.

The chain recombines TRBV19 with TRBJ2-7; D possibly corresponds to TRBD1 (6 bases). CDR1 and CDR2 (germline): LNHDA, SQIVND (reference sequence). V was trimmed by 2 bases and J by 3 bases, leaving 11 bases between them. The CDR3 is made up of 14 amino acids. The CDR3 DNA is TGTGCCAGTAGTATACAGGGGAGACACTACGAGCAGTACTTC. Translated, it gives CASSIQGRHYEQYF.